Listed below are T cell receptor beta chains from one sample, sequenced in a study of T cell responses to AZD1222 COVID-19 vaccine. The protocol was immunoSEQ multiplex PCR, while the TCRdb copy is restricted to in-frame clones and leaves out a portion. Of about 100,000 clones listed, around 89% are singletons. Sequenced here: peripheral blood, sampled on day 0 of AZD1222 vaccination. The receptors come from an adult in good health. Each CDR3 is given with its conserved first and last residue. D genes are given only for firm matches. The size field is filled for only some rows; it gives once, few, many or a size class.

j_call v_call clone_size d_call cdr3_nt cdr3_aa
TRBJ1-1 TRBV9 few NA TGTGCCAGCAGCGCTACCTTACTGAACACTGAAGCTTTCTTT CASSATLLNTEAFF
TRBJ2-7 TRBV2 NA NA TGTGCCAGCAGTGAAGAGTTTAGCTCCTACGAGCAGTACTTC CASSEEFSSYEQYF
TRBJ2-7 TRBV11-3 NA NA TGTGCCAGCAGCCATTACGGGGAGGGGGGAGCCTACGAGCAGTACTTC CASSHYGEGGAYEQYF
TRBJ2-3 TRBV14 NA NA TGTGCCAGCAGCCAAGAGGATACGCAGTATTTT CASSQEDTQYF
TRBJ2-6 TRBV6-5 NA NA TGTGCCAGCAGTTACGATAGCTCTGGGGCCAACGTCCTGACTTTC CASSYDSSGANVLTF
TRBJ1-2 TRBV24-1 NA NA TGTGCCACCAGTGATTCCTATGGCTACACCTTC CATSDSYGYTF
TRBJ1-5 TRBV3-1/TRBV3-2 NA NA TGTGCCAGCAGCCAAAGCAATCAGCCCCAGCATTTT CASSQSNQPQHF
TRBJ2-1 TRBV29-1 NA TRBD1 TGCAGCGTCCCCTGGACAGGGAAGGGGGCCAATGAGCAGTTCTTC CSVPWTGKGANEQFF
TRBJ2-7 TRBV7-9 NA NA TGTGCCAGCAGAGCCCGGAGTGGGGGCGAGGTCCACGAGCAGTACTTC CASRARSGGEVHEQYF
TRBJ2-1 TRBV5-6 once NA TGTGCCAGCAGCAAACTCAGGACCTACACCTCCTACAATGAGCAGTTCTTC CASSKLRTYTSYNEQFF
TRBJ1-5 TRBV7-8 NA NA TGTGCCAGCAGCTCTTTCCGGGACCGATATCAGCCCCAGCATTTT CASSSFRDRYQPQHF
TRBJ2-5 TRBV5-1 NA NA TGCGCCAGCAGCTTGGGGGTGGGGAGACAAGAGACCCAGTACTTC CASSLGVGRQETQYF
TRBJ1-4 TRBV6-5 NA TRBD1 TGTGCCAGCAGTCCCCAGGACAGGGTTAATGAAAAACTGTTTTTT CASSPQDRVNEKLFF